This TCR beta chain derives from a study of regulatory T cells in long-lasting Graves disease. According to the study, TCR beta libraries were built with iRepertoire HTBI primers and CDR3-region Arm-PCR. Using its own MiXCR run on the multiplex PCR reads, TCRdb lists one record per CDR3 protein. In the table there are 350,000 to 550,000 distinct CDR3 sequences, approximately 14% of which are singletons. Stated time point: newly diagnosed GD, antithyroid drugs for less than 3 months. PBMC-derived RNA was used for the TCR library. The germline V gene has CDR1 KGHDR and CDR2 SFDVKD. With V trimmed by 3 bases and J by 8 bases, 12 bases remained unmatched. This CDR3 has 17 residues. This clonotype was detected a few times. The sample was also linked to a second study, of T cells in Graves' hyperthyroidism and ophthalmopathy. That paper adds: Blood held most thyroid clonotypes expanded above 0.001 frequency.

The receptor was isolated from a woman between 50 and 59 years old with Graves disease. This material consisted of peripheral blood mononuclear cells (PBMCs), taken at new diagnosis, from a patient treated with antithyroid drugs. V usage is TRBV24-1 and J usage is TRBJ2-1; 10 bases are shared with TRBD2. CDR3 nucleotide sequence: TGTGCCACCAGTGATATCACAGCGGGAGGGCCGGGTTATGAGCAGTTCTTC. This sequence encodes CATSDITAGGPGYEQFF.